Listed below are T cell receptor beta chains from one sample, sequenced in a study of response to subunit inactivated influenza vaccine. TCRdb redid the calling of the RT-PCR reads with MiXCR, one entry per CDR3 protein. Among about 700,000 distinct CDR3 sequences listed, roughly 14% were seen once. The source material was PBMCs from blood, sampled 11 to 12 days after vaccination. These receptor sequences come from a man in his forties or fifties who received an inactivated influenza vaccine. The conserved cysteine and the conserved F or W are not part of the CDR3 here. Each record gives: V gene, J gene, CDR3 protein.

>TRBV20-1|TRBJ1-4
SASRGSPNEKLF
>TRBV20-1|TRBJ1-2
SAMVYRDGYT
>TRBV6-5|TRBJ2-5
ASSFGGALNTQY
>TRBV4-2|TRBJ2-1
ASSQRAGSYNEQF
>TRBV27|TRBJ2-1
ASSPDFSSYNEQF
>TRBV7-2|TRBJ1-1
ASSLTRPGEAF
>TRBV12-3/TRBV12-4|TRBJ1-1
ASSFTGGLNTEAF
>TRBV30|TRBJ1-6
AWSVLWQNNSPLH
>TRBV11-2|TRBJ2-7
ASSLRITWQGGMYEQY
>TRBV20-1|TRBJ1-1
SAQGDRGSTEAF
>TRBV28|TRBJ2-5
ASSFGREETQY
>TRBV7-7|TRBJ2-2
ASSDGLASNTGELF
>TRBV12-3/TRBV12-4|TRBJ1-1
ASSLFRDSASAF
>TRBV25-1|TRBJ1-2
ASSISGQFHT
>TRBV29-1|TRBJ2-5
SVDRGGETLY
>TRBV20-1|TRBJ1-1
SARVGHGNTEAF
>TRBV6-2/TRBV6-3|TRBJ2-7
ASRVFGGNAYEQY
>TRBV15|TRBJ2-7
ATTPGASYEQY
>TRBV14|TRBJ2-3
ASSQVSGTTYTDTQY
>TRBV12-3/TRBV12-4|TRBJ2-2
ASSLGAGGLRELF
>TRBV13|TRBJ2-7
ASSAQGREQY
>TRBV27|TRBJ2-1
ASTKQGHGEEYNEQF
>TRBV7-9|TRBJ2-1
ASSRGGHLKQF
>TRBV10-3|TRBJ1-1
AIRVTGLNTEAF
>TRBV7-2|TRBJ1-5
ASSLAGQGNQPQH
>TRBV20-1|TRBJ2-7
SARGDHLYEQY
>TRBV5-1|TRBJ2-3
ASSLDGGGRSDTQY
>TRBV21-1|TRBJ1-1
ASSTPGTGVLNTEAF
>TRBV20-1|TRBJ1-2
SARDPGQGSGWYGYT
>TRBV11-2|TRBJ2-7
ASSLGGHYEQY
>TRBV6-5|TRBJ2-5
ASSYVAGGRGGETQY